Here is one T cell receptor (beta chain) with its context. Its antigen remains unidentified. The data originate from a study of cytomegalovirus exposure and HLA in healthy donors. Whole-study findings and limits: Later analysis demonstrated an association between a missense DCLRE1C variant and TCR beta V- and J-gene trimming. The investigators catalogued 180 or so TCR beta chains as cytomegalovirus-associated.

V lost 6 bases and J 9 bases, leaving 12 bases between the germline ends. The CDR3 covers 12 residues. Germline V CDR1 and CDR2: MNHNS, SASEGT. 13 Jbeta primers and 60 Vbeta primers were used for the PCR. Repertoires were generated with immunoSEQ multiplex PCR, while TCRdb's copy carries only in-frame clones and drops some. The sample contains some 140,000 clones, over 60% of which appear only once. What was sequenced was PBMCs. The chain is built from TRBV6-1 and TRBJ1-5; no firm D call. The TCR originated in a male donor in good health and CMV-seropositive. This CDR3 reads CASSLYNLPQHF. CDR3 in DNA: TGTGCCAGCAGCCTGTATAATTTGCCCCAGCATTTT.